Below, one TCR beta chain is given with its context. This sample was included in a study of blood T cell repertoires in COVID-19. CDR3 length equals 16 residues. Germline lookup yields CDR1 SGHTA and CDR2 FQGNSA. The V gene end was trimmed by 1 base and the J gene end by 7 bases; junction bases not matched to a gene: 3. Using immunoSEQ multiplex PCR, the repertoire was profiled, and TCRdb retains in-frame clones only, with some absent. The data show approximately 290,000 clones, with more than 80% seen just once and more than 0.95% held by the top ten. The clonotype was recovered from a woman aged 25-40 years who had recovered from COVID-19. Sequenced input: PBMCs or T cells enriched from blood (not recorded which). The chain links TRBV7-2 to TRBJ2-2, with 13 bases aligning to TRBD2. The chain's CDR3 is CASSLGTSGSGGELFF. The CDR3 coding sequence is TGTGCCAGCAGCTTAGGGACTAGCGGGAGTGGCGGGGAGCTGTTTTTT.